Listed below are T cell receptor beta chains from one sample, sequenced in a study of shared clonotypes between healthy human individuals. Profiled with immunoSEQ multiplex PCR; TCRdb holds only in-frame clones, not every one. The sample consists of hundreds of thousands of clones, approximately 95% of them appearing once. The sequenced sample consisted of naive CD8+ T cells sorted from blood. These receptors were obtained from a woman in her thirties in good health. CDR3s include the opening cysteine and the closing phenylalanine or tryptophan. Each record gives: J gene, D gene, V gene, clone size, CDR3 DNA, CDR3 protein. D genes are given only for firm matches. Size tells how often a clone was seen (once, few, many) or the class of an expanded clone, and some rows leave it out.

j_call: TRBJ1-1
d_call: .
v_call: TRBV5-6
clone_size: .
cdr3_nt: TGTGCCAGCAGCTTGGTCGCCCTTACGAACACTGAAGCTTTCTTT
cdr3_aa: CASSLVALTNTEAFF

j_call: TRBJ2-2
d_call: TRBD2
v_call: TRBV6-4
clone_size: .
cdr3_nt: TGTGCCAGCAGTCTAGCGGGGCCCCCCGGGGAGCTGTTTTTT
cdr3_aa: CASSLAGPPGELFF

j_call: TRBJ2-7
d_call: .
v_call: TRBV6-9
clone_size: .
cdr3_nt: TGTGCCAGCACCATAACAAGTTCTTGTGGGCAGTACTTC
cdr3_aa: CASTITSSCGQYF

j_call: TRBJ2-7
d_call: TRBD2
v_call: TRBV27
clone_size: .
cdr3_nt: TGTGCCAGCAGTCCCGGACTAGCGAACGAGCAGTACTTC
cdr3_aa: CASSPGLANEQYF

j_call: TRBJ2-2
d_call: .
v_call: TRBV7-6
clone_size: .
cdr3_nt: TGTGCCAGCCGTGAATCCCCCCCAGAGGGAGTAAGCACCGGGGAGCTGTTTTTT
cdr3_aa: CASRESPPEGVSTGELFF

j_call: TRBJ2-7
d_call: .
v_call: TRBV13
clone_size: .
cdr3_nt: TGTGCCAGCAGCTCCACCCGGGCCTCAAGAAGCGAGCAGTACTTC
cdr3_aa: CASSSTRASRSEQYF

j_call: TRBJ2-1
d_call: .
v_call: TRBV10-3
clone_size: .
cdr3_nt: TGTGCCGTGGCCGGGTTGCAGACAAGCTCCTACAATGAGCAGTTCTTC
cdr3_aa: CAVAGLQTSSYNEQFF

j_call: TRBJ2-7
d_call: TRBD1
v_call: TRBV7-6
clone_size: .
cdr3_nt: TGTGCCAGCAGCCCGGGACAGGGGTACTACGAGCAGTACTTC
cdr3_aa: CASSPGQGYYEQYF

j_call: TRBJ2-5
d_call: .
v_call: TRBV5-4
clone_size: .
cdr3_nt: TGTGCCAGCAGCGTGGGGATGGGGGAGCAGTACTTC
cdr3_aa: CASSVGMGEQYF

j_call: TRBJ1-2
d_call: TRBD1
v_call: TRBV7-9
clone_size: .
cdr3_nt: TGTGCCAGCAGCTCCATTTTGATGGAGGCAGGGGGCTATGGCTACACCTTC
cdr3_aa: CASSSILMEAGGYGYTF

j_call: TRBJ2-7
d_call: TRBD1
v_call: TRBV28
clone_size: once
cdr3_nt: TGTGCCAGCAGTTCCTTGGGACAGGGGCGCTACGAGCAGTACTTC
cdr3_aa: CASSSLGQGRYEQYF

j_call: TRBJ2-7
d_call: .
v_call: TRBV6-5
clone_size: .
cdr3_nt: TGTGCCAGCAAACAGCAGGGTATGTCCTACGAGCAGTACTTC
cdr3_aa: CASKQQGMSYEQYF

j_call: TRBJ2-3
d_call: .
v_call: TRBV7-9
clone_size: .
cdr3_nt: TGTGCCAGCAGCTTTGGTGGGGGCACAGATACGCAGTATTTT
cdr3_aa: CASSFGGGTDTQYF

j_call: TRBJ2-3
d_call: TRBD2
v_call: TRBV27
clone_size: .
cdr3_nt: TGTGCCAGCAGTCTAACGGGACTAGGCACAGATACGCAGTATTTT
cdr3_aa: CASSLTGLGTDTQYF

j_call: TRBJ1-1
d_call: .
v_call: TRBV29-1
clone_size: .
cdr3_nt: TGCAGCGTTGAAAGGGGATGGGGTCGTAGAACCACTGAAGCTTTCTTT
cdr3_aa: CSVERGWGRRTTEAFF

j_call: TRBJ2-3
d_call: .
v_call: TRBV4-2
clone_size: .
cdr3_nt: TGTGCCAGCAGCCAAGAAGGGATAGGGGACGCAGATACGCAGTATTTT
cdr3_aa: CASSQEGIGDADTQYF

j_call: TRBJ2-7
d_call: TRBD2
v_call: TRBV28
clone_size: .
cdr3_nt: TGTGCCAGCAGGCAGACTAGCGGGAGTGCCGAGCAGTACTTC
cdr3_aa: CASRQTSGSAEQYF

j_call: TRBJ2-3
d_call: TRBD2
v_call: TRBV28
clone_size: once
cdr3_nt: TGTGCCAGCAGTTTACGGACTAGCGGGAGGGATACGCAGTATTTT
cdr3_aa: CASSLRTSGRDTQYF

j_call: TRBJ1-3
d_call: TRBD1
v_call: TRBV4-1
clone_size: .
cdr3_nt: TGCGCCAGCAGCCCTAGAACAGGGGTCGGAAACACCATATATTTT
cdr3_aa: CASSPRTGVGNTIYF

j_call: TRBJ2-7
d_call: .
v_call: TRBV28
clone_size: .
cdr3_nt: TGTGCCAGCAGTTTATTGGCCAGGACCGACTACGAGCAGTACTTC
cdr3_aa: CASSLLARTDYEQYF

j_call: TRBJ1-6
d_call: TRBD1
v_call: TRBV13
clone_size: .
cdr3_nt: TGTGCCAGCAGCTCCGACAGGGGTAATTCACCCCTCCACTTT
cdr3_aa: CASSSDRGNSPLHF

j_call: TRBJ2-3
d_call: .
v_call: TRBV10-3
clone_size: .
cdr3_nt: TGTGCCATCAGTGAGGTGGTAGCTTGGGCCGGGGATACGCAGTATTTT
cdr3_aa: CAISEVVAWAGDTQYF

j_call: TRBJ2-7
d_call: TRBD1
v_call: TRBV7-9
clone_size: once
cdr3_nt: TGTGCCAGCAGCTTAGTCGGACAGGGTAACGAGCAGTACTTC
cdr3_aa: CASSLVGQGNEQYF

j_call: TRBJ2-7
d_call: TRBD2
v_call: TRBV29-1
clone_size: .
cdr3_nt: TGCAGCGTGCTAAGCGGGAGAGGGTACGAGCAGTACTTC
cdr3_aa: CSVLSGRGYEQYF

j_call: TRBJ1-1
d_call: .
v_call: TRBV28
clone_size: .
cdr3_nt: TGTGCCAGCAGCCCTAGCATTTCGGTTCGGGCTACTGAAGCTTTCTTT
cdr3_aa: CASSPSISVRATEAFF

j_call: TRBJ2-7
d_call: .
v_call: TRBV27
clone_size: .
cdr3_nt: TGTGCCAGCAGTTTAGCGACACATGGGGCGTCCTACGAGCAGTACTTC
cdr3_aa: CASSLATHGASYEQYF

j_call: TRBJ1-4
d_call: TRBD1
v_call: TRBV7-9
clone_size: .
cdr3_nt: TGTGCCAGCAGCCCTGGGACAGGGACTAATGAAAAACTGTTTTTT
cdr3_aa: CASSPGTGTNEKLFF

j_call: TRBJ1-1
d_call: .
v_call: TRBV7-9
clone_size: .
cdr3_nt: TGTGCCAGCAACGAGTTTCTCGACACTGAAGCTTTCTTT
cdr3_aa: CASNEFLDTEAFF

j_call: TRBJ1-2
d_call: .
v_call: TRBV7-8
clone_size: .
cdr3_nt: TGTGCCAGCAGCCTCGGGGATACTGGCTACACCTTC
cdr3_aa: CASSLGDTGYTF

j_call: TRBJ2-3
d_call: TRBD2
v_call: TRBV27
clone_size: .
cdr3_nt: TGTGCCAGCAGTTTAAGACTAGCGGGCACAGATACGCAGTATTTT
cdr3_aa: CASSLRLAGTDTQYF

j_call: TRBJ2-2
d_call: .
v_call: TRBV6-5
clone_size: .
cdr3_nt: TGTGCCAGCAGTTACTCGGGGTCCGCGAACACCGGGGAGCTGTTTTTT
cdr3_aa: CASSYSGSANTGELFF

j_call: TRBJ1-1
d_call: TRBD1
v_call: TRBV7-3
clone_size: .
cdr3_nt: TGTGCCAGCAGCTCGCTGGGACAGGGGGCGGCCAACACTGAAGCTTTCTTT
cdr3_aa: CASSSLGQGAANTEAFF

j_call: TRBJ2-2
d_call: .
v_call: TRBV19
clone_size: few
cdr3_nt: TGTGCCAGTACTACTACCGGGGAGCTGTTTTTT
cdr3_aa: CASTTTGELFF

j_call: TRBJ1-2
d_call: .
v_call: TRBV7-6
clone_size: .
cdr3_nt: TGTGCCAGCAGCCCCTACGCCCCGGGGGGCTACACCTTC
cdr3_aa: CASSPYAPGGYTF

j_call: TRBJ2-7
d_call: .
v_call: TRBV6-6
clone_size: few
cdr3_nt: TGTGCCAGCAGTTACTCGAGGGGGAGTCTCGACGAGCAGTACTTC
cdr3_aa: CASSYSRGSLDEQYF

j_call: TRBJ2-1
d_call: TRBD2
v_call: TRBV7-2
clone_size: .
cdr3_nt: TGTGCCAGCAGCCCCCGGACTAGCGGGACCCCTCACTCCTACAATGAGCAGTTCTTC
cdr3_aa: CASSPRTSGTPHSYNEQFF

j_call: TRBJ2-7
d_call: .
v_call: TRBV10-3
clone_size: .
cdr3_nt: TGTGCCATCAGTGAGTCTGGAGATTACGAGCAGTACTTC
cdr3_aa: CAISESGDYEQYF